Shown below are 29 T cell receptor beta chains from a single sample sequenced in a study of CD8 T cells in Susac syndrome (dated by TCRdb to the late 2010s). Libraries were made using the immunoSEQ multiplex PCR assay. RNA was extracted with the RNeasy kit and roughly 0.45 to 1 ug was reverse transcribed using random hexamers. Through fastp at Q25 and MiXCR, TCRdb rebuilt clones from the public reads, retaining in-frame beta chains. Entries that share a CDR3 protein sequence are merged under the most common genes and DNA. Counted in this sample were roughly 130,000 distinct CDR3 sequences; 96% of them appeared once. The ten largest clones represent less than 0.15% of the sample. Source material: CD4+ T cells from PBMCs. Every receptor here comes from a human donor with Susac syndrome.

The rearrangement uses TRBV29-1 and TRBJ2-3, with D possibly matching TRBD2 (5 bases). The germline gives CDR1 SQVTM, CDR2 ANQGSEA. V lost 7 bases to trimming and J lost 1 base, with 27 bases between them. The CDR3 has 18 residues. The CDR3: CSASGELATWSGTDTQYF. The DNA for the CDR3 is TGCAGCGCTTCTGGGGAGCTAGCAACCTGGTCGGGCACAGATACGCAGTATTTT.

This chain links TRBV5-1 with TRBJ2-7; 7 nucleotides line up with TRBD2. The CDR3 covers 16 residues. Germline CDR1 is SGHRS and CDR2 is YFSETQ. V trimming: 1 base; J trimming: 0 bases; junction bases outside the gene matches: 7. For the CDR3, the DNA is TGCGCCAGCAGCTTGATGCTGAGCGGGAACTCCTACGAGCAGTACTTC. It translates to CASSLMLSGNSYEQYF.

The chain couples TRBV5-1 to TRBJ2-7; 8 bases agree with TRBD1. The J segment lost 7 bases and the V segment lost 0 bases, leaving 12 bases of the junction unmatched. The germline CDR1 and CDR2 sequences are SGHRS and YFSETQ. There are 16 residues in the CDR3. The CDR3 DNA reads as TGCGCCAGCAGCTTGGATACTGGTCAGGGGGCGAGGGAGCAGTACTTC. Translating it yields CASSLDTGQGAREQYF.

V gene TRBV20-1 combines with J gene TRBJ2-5; TRBD1 might be the D (6 bases). V was cut by 0 bases and J by 5 bases, with 10 bases left in between. The CDR3 covers 13 residues. Germline V gene sequence: CDR1 DFQATT, CDR2 SNEGSKA (reference sequence). CDR3 coding DNA: TGCAGTGCTAGAGATTGGCAGGGGGAGACCCAGTACTTC. Its protein product is CSARDWQGETQYF.

V and J are TRBV29-1 and TRBJ1-2, with a weak D call TRBD1 (5 bases). The CDR3 runs 13 residues. The V gene's germline CDR1 is SQVTM and CDR2 ANQGSEA. V lost 6 bases, J lost 2 bases, and 13 bases lay in between. CDR3 nucleotide sequence: TGCAGCGTCCCGCGCCGGGGCAACTATGGCTACACCTTC. It specifies CSVPRRGNYGYTF.

This chain uses TRBV20-1 with TRBJ2-5; TRBD2 matches 7 bases. With V trimmed by 6 bases and J by 7 bases, 5 bases remained unmatched. Looked up from germline, CDR1 is DFQATT and CDR2 is SNEGSKA (reference sequence). There are 11 residues in the CDR3. CDR3 residues: CSALGEGTQYF. DNA of the CDR3: TGCAGTGCCCTAGGGGAGGGGACCCAGTACTTC.

This rearrangement joins TRBV20-1 to TRBJ2-7, with no clear D. CDR3 length: 14 residues. Germline assignment: CDR1 DFQATT and CDR2 SNEGSKA (reference sequence). V lost 1 base and J 3 bases, leaving 13 bases between the germline ends. The CDR3, as DNA: TGCAGTGCTAGAGCCCTAAGCGCGGACTACGAGCAGTACTTC. Residues: CSARALSADYEQYF.

The chain uses TRBV19 and TRBJ2-7; unclear D gene. The V and J ends lost 3 bases and 0 bases respectively, with 6 bases between them. The CDR3 extends over 13 amino acids. Germline V gene data show CDR1 as LNHDA and CDR2 as SQIVND (reference sequence). The CDR3 protein is CASSMDHSYEQYF. The CDR3 DNA follows: TGTGCCAGTAGTATGGACCACTCCTACGAGCAGTACTTC.

The rearrangement uses TRBV18 and TRBJ2-1; 7 nucleotides match TRBD2. The V segment lost 4 bases and the J segment 3 bases; nucleotides outside the gene matches: 6. Germline-derived CDR1 and CDR2 are KGHSH and LQKENI. There are 15 residues in the CDR3. In nucleotides, the CDR3 is TGTGCCAGCTCACGGAGTCTAGCGGACTACAATGAGCAGTTCTTC. This translates into CASSRSLADYNEQFF.

The chain uses TRBV11-2 and TRBJ1-2; no clear D gene. V lost 5 bases, J lost 6 bases, and 10 bases lay in between. This CDR3 region has 12 residues. CDR1 is SGHAT and CDR2 is FQNNGV in the germline V gene. CDR3 coding DNA: TGTGCCAGCAGCCGGGAAGAAGATGGCTACACCTTC. As protein: CASSREEDGYTF.

The gene calls are TRBV3-1 and TRBJ2-7; D is unclear. V gave up 2 bases and J gave up 2 bases, with 4 bases separating them. The germline V gene encodes CDR1 LGHDT and CDR2 YNNKEL (reference sequence). The CDR3 consists of 12 residues. The CDR3 DNA reads as TGTGCCAGCAGCCAAATTACCTACGAGCAGTACTTC. Its protein product is CASSQITYEQYF.

This CDR3 reads CASSQDLGDRDYEQYF. DNA for the CDR3: TGCGCCAGCAGCCAAGATCTGGGGGACAGGGACTACGAGCAGTACTTC. The chain employs TRBV4-3 and TRBJ2-7; 9 bases are shared with TRBD1. J was trimmed by 3 bases and V by 0 bases; bases with no gene match: 6. The CDR3 consists of 16 residues. The germline V gene encodes CDR1 LGHNA and CDR2 YSLEER.

The DNA of the CDR3 is TGTGCCAGCAGCATGACACAGAACACTGAAGCTTTCTTT. It translates to CASSMTQNTEAFF. The V call is TRBV5-8, the J call TRBJ1-1; no clear D gene. Trimming left V 4 bases short and J 1 base short, with 8 bases between. The germline V gene encodes CDR1 SGHTS and CDR2 YDEGEE. This CDR3 region has 13 residues.

This chain links TRBV12-3 or TRBV12-4 with TRBJ2-7; D possibly corresponds to TRBD1 (7 bases). This CDR3 spans 14 amino acids. The V end lost 9 bases, the J end lost 0 bases, and 15 bases lay between the germline ends. Written as DNA, the CDR3 is TGTGCCAGTACTAACCAGGGGGGCTCCTACGAGCAGTACTTC. Translation gives CASTNQGGSYEQYF.

The chain is built from TRBV5-1 and TRBJ2-7; no clear D. V gave up 3 bases and J gave up 0 bases, with 13 bases separating them. This CDR3 has 15 residues. The germline V gene has CDR1 SGHRS and CDR2 YFSETQ. The CDR3, as DNA: TGCGCCAGCAGCTCCGGGCAGGTATCCTCCTACGAGCAGTACTTC. Amino acids: CASSSGQVSSYEQYF. Combining the CDR3 with reference TRBV5-1 and TRBJ2-7 gives the whole variable domain KAGVTQTPRYLIKTRGQQVTLSCSPISGHRSVSWYQQTPGQGLQFLFEYFSETQRNKGNFPGRFSGRQFSNSRSEMNVSTLELGDSALYLCASSSGQVSSYEQYFGPGTRLTVT.

The rearrangement links TRBV5-1 to TRBJ2-7; D not resolved. CDR1 is SGHRS and CDR2 is YFSETQ in the germline V gene. The CDR3 contains 12 residues. V was pared by 7 bases and J by 4 bases, with 12 bases between. The CDR3 region has the DNA TGCGCCAGCGGGAAGGAGTCTTACGAGCAGTACTTC. The encoded protein is CASGKESYEQYF.

The chain joins TRBV5-1 to TRBJ2-1; D uncertain. There are 14 residues in the CDR3. Per the germline V gene, CDR1 is SGHRS and CDR2 is YFSETQ. Trimming shortened V by 0 bases and J by 2 bases, and 6 bases separated the two germline ends. CDR3 sequence: CASSLDLAYNEQFF. CDR3 nucleotides: TGCGCCAGCAGCTTGGACCTAGCCTACAATGAGCAGTTCTTC.

The chain carries TRBV2 and TRBJ2-1; 8 nucleotides agree with TRBD2. Germline CDR1 is SNHLY and CDR2 is FYNNEI. Trimming removed 2 bases from V and 8 bases from J; junction bases left unmatched: 11. CDR3 size: 16 residues. The CDR3 sequence is CASSERGGRPGDEQFF. For the CDR3, the DNA is TGTGCCAGCAGTGAACGAGGCGGGAGGCCCGGGGATGAGCAGTTCTTC.

In its sample, this clonotype was seen once. The chain carries TRBV6-2 or TRBV6-3 and TRBJ2-7; 12 bases are a match to TRBD2. V gave up 4 bases and J gave up 9 bases; unmatched junction bases: 10. The CDR3 has 15 amino acids. The germline CDR1 and CDR2 sequences are MNHEY and SVGEGT. DNA for the CDR3: TGTGCCAGCAGTTCCACGACTAGCGGGAGTTCAAGGCAGTACTTC. Encoded protein: CASSSTTSGSSRQYF.

This sequence joins TRBV2 and TRBJ2-2; 7 nucleotides match TRBD2. Losses at the gene ends were 1 base for V and 9 bases for J; bases not matched to a gene: 2. Looked up from germline, CDR1 is SNHLY and CDR2 is FYNNEI. This CDR3 region has 13 residues. The CDR3 loop is CASSEVLARELFF. The CDR3 nucleotides read TGTGCCAGCAGTGAAGTACTAGCGCGGGAGCTGTTTTTT.

This clonotype was seen just once. The V call is TRBV3-1, the J call TRBJ2-3; D could derive from TRBD1 or TRBD2 (5 bases each). V was pared by 3 bases and J by 6 bases, with 10 bases between. Looked up from germline, CDR1 is LGHDT and CDR2 is YNNKEL (reference sequence). This CDR3 has 13 amino acids. This chain's CDR3 is CASSQGPTDTQYF. The CDR3 DNA reads as TGTGCCAGCAGCCAGGGACCGACGGATACGCAGTATTTT.

CDR3 amino acids: CASSVTDGGEQYF. The CDR3 DNA reads TGTGCCAGCAGTGTTACCGACGGGGGCGAGCAGTACTTC. The V call is TRBV2, the J call TRBJ2-7; perhaps TRBD2 as D (6 bases). V was pared by 4 bases and J by 6 bases, with 13 bases between. Germline V gene sequence: CDR1 SNHLY, CDR2 FYNNEI. The CDR3 length is 13 residues.

J is TRBJ2-1 and V is TRBV3-1; unclear D gene. V lost 1 base, J lost 10 bases, and 17 bases lay in between. The germline V gene encodes CDR1 LGHDT and CDR2 YNNKEL (reference sequence). The CDR3 consists of 15 residues. The CDR3 DNA is TGTGCCAGCAGCCAAGGGTGGGCCTCAGCAACCGAGCAGTTCTTC. Translation gives CASSQGWASATEQFF.

The chain joins TRBV30 to TRBJ2-7, with 10 bases identical to TRBD1. V gave up 5 bases and J gave up 9 bases; unmatched junction bases: 4. The CDR3 is 11 residues long. Germline V gene lookup returns CDR1 GTSNPN and CDR2 SVGIG (reference sequence). This CDR3 reads CAWGQGDGQYF. In DNA, the CDR3 is TGTGCCTGGGGACAGGGGGATGGGCAGTACTTC.

CDR3 in DNA: TGTGCCAGTAGTATGCCGGGACAGGGCCCAACTGGGGCCAACGTCCTGACTTTC. It is translated as CASSMPGQGPTGANVLTF. V and J are TRBV19 and TRBJ2-6; 9 nucleotides match TRBD1. Germline-derived CDR1 and CDR2 are LNHDA and SQIVND (reference sequence). The CDR3 is made up of 18 amino acids. J lost 2 bases, V lost 3 bases, and 8 bases had no gene match.

This chain links TRBV6-5 with TRBJ1-1; 9 bases align to TRBD1. The CDR3 runs to 13 residues. CDR1 and CDR2 from the germline V gene are MNHEY and SVGAGI. Germline trimming cut 6 bases from V and 10 bases from J; bases unmatched to any gene: 9. In DNA, the CDR3 is TGTGCCAGCAGCCGGGACAGGGAAGCAGCAGCTTTCTTT. It encodes CASSRDREAAAFF.

The chain links TRBV30 to TRBJ2-1; 11 bases are a match to TRBD2. V gave up 1 base and J gave up 11 bases; unmatched junction bases: 4. The CDR3 extends over 13 amino acids. The germline V gene encodes CDR1 GTSNPN and CDR2 SVGIG (reference sequence). CDR3 nucleotides: TGTGCCTGGAGTGCTAGACTAGCGGGACAGCAGTTCTTC. This gives the protein CAWSARLAGQQFF.

This clonotype is a singleton in its sample. V gene TRBV4-2 combines with J gene TRBJ2-7; tentative D call: TRBD1 (6 bases). V was cut by 0 bases and J by 2 bases, with 14 bases left in between. The germline CDR1 and CDR2 sequences are LGHNA and YNFKEQ. The CDR3 extends over 16 amino acids. CDR3 sequence reads: CASSQELGARPYEQYF. The CDR3 DNA reads TGTGCCAGCAGCCAAGAATTGGGGGCAAGGCCCTACGAGCAGTACTTC.

This chain links TRBV7-3 with TRBJ2-1; 12 nucleotides match TRBD2. CDR1 and CDR2 from the germline V gene are SGHTA and FQGTGA. The CDR3 spans 15 residues. V shed 3 bases and J 8 bases; nucleotides not matched to a gene: 5. CDR3 sequence: CASSLTSGRVHEQFF. The DNA of the CDR3 is TGTGCCAGCAGCTTGACTAGCGGGAGAGTACATGAGCAGTTCTTC.